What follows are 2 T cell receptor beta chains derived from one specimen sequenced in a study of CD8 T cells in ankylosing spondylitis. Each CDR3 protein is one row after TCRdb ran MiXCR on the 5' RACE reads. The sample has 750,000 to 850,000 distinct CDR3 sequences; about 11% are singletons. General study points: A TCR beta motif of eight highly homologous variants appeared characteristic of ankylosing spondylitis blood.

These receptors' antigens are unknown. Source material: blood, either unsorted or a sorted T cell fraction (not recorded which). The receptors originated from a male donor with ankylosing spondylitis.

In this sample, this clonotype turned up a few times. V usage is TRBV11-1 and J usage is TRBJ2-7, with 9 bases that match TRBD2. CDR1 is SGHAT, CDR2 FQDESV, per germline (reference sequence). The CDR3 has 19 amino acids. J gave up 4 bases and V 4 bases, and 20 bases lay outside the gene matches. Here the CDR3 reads CASSWPGTSSRRGVYEQYF. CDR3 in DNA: TGTGCCAGCAGCTGGCCCGGGACTAGCTCTCGGCGAGGGGTTTACGAGCAGTACTTC.

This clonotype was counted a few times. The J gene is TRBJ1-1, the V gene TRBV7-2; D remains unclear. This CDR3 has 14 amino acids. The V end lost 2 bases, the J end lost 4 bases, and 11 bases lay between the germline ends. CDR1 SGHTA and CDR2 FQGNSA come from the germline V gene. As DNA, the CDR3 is TGTGCCAGCAGCTTATTCGGAGGGAGCACTGAAGCTTTCTTT. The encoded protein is CASSLFGGSTEAFF.